The present T cell receptor (delta chain) was sequenced within a study of gamma-delta T cells after stem cell transplantation. The CDR3 covers 23 residues. Germline lookup yields CDR1 TSWWSYY and CDR2 QGS. V was cut by 4 bases and J by 0 bases, with 36 bases left in between. In its sample, this clone was seen a few times. TCRdb reanalysed the RT-PCR reads with CATT. The table records 700 to 800 delta-chain clones, under 2.5% of them present only once. The V and J genes are TRDV1 and TRDJ1, with D possibly being TRDD2 or TRDD3 (5 bases each). The receptor's source is a human donor. It is not recorded whose cells these are; they may come from a transplant donor. The sequencing sample was made of gamma-delta T cells. The CDR3 DNA follows: TGTGCTCTTGGGGGAGGCCGACCTACTATGCTGGGTCGAATTAACGTTTACACCGATAAACTCATCTTT. Protein product: CALGGGRPTMLGRINVYTDKLIF.